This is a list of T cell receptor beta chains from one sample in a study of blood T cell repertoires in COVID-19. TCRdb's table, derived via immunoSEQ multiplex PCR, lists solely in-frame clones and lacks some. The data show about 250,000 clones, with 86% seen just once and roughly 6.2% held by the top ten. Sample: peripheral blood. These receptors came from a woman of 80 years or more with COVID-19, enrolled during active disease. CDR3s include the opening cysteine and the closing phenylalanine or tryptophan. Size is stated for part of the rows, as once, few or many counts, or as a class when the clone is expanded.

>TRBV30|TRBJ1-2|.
CAWKDRGTSGYTF
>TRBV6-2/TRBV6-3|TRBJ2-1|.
CASSLSNEQFF
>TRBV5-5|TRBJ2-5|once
CASSFRGQGGETQYF
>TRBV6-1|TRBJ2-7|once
CASSEQGRYEQYF
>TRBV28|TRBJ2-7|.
CASSSNTGTVTYEQYF
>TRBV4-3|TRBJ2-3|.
CASIQRRSSETDTQYF
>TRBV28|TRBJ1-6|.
CASIRESYNSPLHF
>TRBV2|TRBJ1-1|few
CASSDQSNTEAFF
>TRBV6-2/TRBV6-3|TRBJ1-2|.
CASSWRENLYYGYTF
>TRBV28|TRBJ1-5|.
CASAPLVSAQHF
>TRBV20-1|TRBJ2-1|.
CSASTDYNEQFF
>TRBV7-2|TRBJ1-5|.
CASSFPGQPQHF
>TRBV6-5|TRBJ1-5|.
CAGSTPGQPQHF
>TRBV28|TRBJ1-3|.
CASATARSGNTIYF
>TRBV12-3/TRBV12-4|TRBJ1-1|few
CASSTRQNTEAFF
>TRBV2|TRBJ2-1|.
CASSPDRKAYNEQFF
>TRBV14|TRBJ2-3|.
CASSLTSIPDFNTDTQYF
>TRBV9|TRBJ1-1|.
CASSVTQGDTEAFF
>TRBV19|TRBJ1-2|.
CATAGMGGGYTF
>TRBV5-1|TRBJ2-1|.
CASSLVGVNGGEQFF
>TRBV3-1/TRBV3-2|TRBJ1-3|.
CASSQAGRAMSSGNTIYF
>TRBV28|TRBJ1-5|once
CASSNRGLGNQPQHF
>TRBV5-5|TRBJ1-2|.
CASSLLTGPNYGYTF
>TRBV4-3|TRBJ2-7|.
CASSQEPLTGISYEQYF
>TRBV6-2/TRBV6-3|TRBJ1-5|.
CASSDSGGSNQPQHF
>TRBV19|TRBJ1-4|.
CASTPLEEGRRLGEKLFF
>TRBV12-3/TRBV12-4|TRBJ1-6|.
CASRERDSPLHF
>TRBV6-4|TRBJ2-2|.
CASSPLTGVVAGELFF